This T cell receptor (beta chain) was retrieved from a study of T cells in Graves' hyperthyroidism and ophthalmopathy. Study results and limitations: Most clonotypes expanded in the thyroid (above 0.001) were also present in blood. In validation, the model predicted ophthalmopathy. These predictions came a median roughly six months before onset.

Uncontrolled infections, other autoimmune diseases, pregnancy or lactation led to exclusion of patients. Each diagnosis was grounded in clinical symptoms, serum thyroxine and TRAb, thyroid ultrasound, and orbital computed tomography. TCR beta CDR3 region amplification was performed from RNA transcripts. Researchers ran a first-round RT-PCR on the TCR CDR3 using the HTBI primer set. TCRdb reprocessed the multiplex PCR reads with MiXCR, giving one entry per CDR3 protein. The sample includes nearly 600,000 distinct CDR3 sequences, 13% to 15% of them seen just once. Note on this clonotype: What it recognizes is unknown. A clone one base away is much larger, so this may be a read error.

Source material: blood. The TCR comes from a woman aged 18-29 years with Graves' ophthalmopathy.

The CDR3 sequence: CSVKRQGGETQYF. The CDR3 bases are TGCAGCGTTAAACGGCAGGGCGGGGAGACCCAGTACTTC. The V and J genes are TRBV29-1 and TRBJ2-5, with D perhaps being TRBD1 or TRBD2 (5 bases each). The CDR3 runs 13 residues. Trimming shortened V by 5 bases and J by 5 bases, and 15 bases separated the two germline ends. Germline lookup yields CDR1 SQVTM and CDR2 ANQGSEA.